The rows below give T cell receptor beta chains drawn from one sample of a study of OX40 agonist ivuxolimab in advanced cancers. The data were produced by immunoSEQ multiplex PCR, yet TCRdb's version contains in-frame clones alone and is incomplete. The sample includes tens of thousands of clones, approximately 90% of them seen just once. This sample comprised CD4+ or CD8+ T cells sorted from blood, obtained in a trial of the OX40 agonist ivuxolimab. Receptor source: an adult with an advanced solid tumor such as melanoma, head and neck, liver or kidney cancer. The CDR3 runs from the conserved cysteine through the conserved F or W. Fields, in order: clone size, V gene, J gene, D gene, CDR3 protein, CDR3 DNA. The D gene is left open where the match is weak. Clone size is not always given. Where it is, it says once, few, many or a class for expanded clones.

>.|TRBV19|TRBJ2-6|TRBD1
CASSRLRGQGASGANVLTF
TGTGCCAGTAGCCGTTTAAGGGGACAGGGGGCGTCTGGGGCCAACGTCCTGACTTTC
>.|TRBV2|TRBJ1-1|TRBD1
CASRAERTGVIVAFF
TGTGCCAGCAGGGCCGAGCGGACAGGGGTAATTGTAGCTTTCTTT
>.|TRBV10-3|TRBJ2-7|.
CAISGMPGRTTYEQYF
TGTGCCATCAGTGGGATGCCGGGACGAACAACCTACGAGCAGTACTTC
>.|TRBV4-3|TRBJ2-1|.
CASSQDRGRGDNEQFF
TGCGCCAGCAGCCAAGATAGAGGCAGGGGAGACAATGAGCAGTTCTTC
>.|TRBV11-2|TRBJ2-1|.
CASSPSSGTYNEQFF
TGTGCCAGCAGCCCGAGTAGCGGCACCTACAATGAGCAGTTCTTC
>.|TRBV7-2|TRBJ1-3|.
CASSRQGIQGDTIYF
TGTGCCAGCAGCCGTCAGGGGATTCAGGGTGACACCATATATTTT
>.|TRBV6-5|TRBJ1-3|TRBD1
CASSYVQGAGTIYF
TGTGCCAGCAGTTATGTACAGGGGGCGGGCACCATATATTTT
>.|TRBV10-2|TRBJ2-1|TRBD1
CASTDTGGAGRNEQFF
TGCGCCAGCACCGACACAGGGGGCGCAGGTAGGAATGAGCAGTTCTTC
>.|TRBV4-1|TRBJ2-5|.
CASSQLGGPKETQYF
TGCGCCAGCAGCCAGTTGGGGGGTCCGAAGGAGACCCAGTACTTC
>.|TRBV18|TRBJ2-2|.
CASSPGETGELFF
TGTGCCAGCTCACCAGGGGAGACCGGGGAGCTGTTTTTT
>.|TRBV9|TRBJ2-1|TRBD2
CASSVGPAGGLNEQFF
TGTGCCAGCAGCGTAGGACCCGCGGGAGGGTTGAATGAGCAGTTCTTC
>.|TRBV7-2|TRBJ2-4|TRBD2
CASSYLAGLAKNIQYF
TGTGCCAGCAGCTACCTAGCGGGGCTAGCCAAAAACATTCAGTACTTC
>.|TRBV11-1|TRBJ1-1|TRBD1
CASSLVGQGNTEAFF
TGTGCCAGCAGCTTAGTTGGACAGGGGAACACTGAAGCTTTCTTT
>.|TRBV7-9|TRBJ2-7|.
CASSLAFGGGLNEQYF
TGTGCCAGCAGCTTAGCGTTTGGTGGGGGCCTGAACGAGCAGTACTTC
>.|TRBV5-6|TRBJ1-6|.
CASSLVQGTALHF
TGTGCCAGCAGCTTGGTACAGGGTACGGCCCTCCACTTT
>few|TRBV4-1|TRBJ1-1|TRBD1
CASSQVNTGGTEAFF
TGCGCCAGCAGCCAAGTTAATACAGGGGGGACTGAAGCTTTCTTT
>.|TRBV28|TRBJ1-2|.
CASTYQSGGYGYTF
TGTGCCAGCACCTACCAAAGCGGGGGCTATGGCTACACCTTC
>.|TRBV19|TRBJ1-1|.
CASSPWSKNTEAFF
TGTGCCAGTAGTCCCTGGTCGAAGAACACTGAAGCTTTCTTT
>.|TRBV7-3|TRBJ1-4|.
CASSLRDNEKLFF
TGTGCCAGCAGCTTACGGGATAATGAAAAACTGTTTTTT
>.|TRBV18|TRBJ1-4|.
CASSPEAGNEKLFF
TGTGCCAGCTCACCAGAAGCGGGGAATGAAAAACTGTTTTTT
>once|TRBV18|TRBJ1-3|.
CASSPAGSSGNTIYF
TGTGCCAGCTCACCGGCAGGGAGCTCTGGAAACACCATATATTTT
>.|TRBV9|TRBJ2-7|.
CASSPRTDYEQYF
TGTGCCAGCAGCCCCCGGACCGACTACGAGCAGTACTTC
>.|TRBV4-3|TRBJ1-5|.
CASSLGQNSNQPQHF
TGCGCCAGCAGCCTCGGACAGAATAGCAATCAGCCCCAGCATTTT
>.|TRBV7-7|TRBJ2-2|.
CASSLGSRGGRNTGELFF
TGTGCCAGCAGCTTGGGGAGCCGAGGGGGGAGGAACACCGGGGAGCTGTTTTTT
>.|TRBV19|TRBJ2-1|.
CASSIPSGKSYNEQFF
TGTGCCAGTAGTATTCCCTCAGGGAAGTCCTACAATGAGCAGTTCTTC
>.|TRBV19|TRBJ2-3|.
CASTPPGAGFSTDTQYF
TGTGCCAGTACCCCCCCCGGGGCGGGGTTTAGCACAGATACGCAGTATTTT
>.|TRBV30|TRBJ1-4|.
CAWGVGSSSTNEKLFF
TGTGCCTGGGGGGTCGGGAGTTCCTCAACTAATGAAAAACTGTTTTTT
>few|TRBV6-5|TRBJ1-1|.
CASSYRAEAFF
TGTGCCAGCAGTTATAGGGCTGAAGCTTTCTTT
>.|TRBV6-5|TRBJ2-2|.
CASRIRGASTGELFF
TGTGCCAGCAGAATACGGGGGGCGAGCACCGGGGAGCTGTTTTTT
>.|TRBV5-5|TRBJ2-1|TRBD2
CASSWTSGGHSYNEQFF
TGTGCCAGCAGCTGGACTAGCGGGGGCCACTCCTACAATGAGCAGTTCTTC
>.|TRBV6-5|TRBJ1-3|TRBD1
CASSSLTGGSGNTIYF
TGTGCCAGCAGTTCCTTAACAGGGGGGTCTGGAAACACCATATATTTT
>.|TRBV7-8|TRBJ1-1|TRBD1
CASSPIGQGGYTEAFF
TGTGCCAGCAGCCCAATTGGACAGGGAGGATATACTGAAGCTTTCTTT
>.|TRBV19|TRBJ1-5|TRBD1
CASSPIGTGASNQPQHF
TGTGCCAGTAGTCCTATCGGGACAGGTGCTAGCAATCAGCCCCAGCATTTT
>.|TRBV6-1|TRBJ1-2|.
CASSEPANYGYTF
TGTGCCAGCAGTGAACCAGCTAACTATGGCTACACCTTC
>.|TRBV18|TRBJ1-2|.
CASSPANSGLNYGYTF
TGTGCCAGCTCACCTGCAAACAGTGGTTTGAACTATGGCTACACCTTC
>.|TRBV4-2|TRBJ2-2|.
CASSQDLAGHTGELFF
TGTGCCAGCAGCCAAGATTTAGCCGGGCACACCGGGGAGCTGTTTTTT
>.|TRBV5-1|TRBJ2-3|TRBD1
CASADGQGMTDTQYF
TGCGCCAGCGCCGATGGACAGGGGATGACAGATACGCAGTATTTT
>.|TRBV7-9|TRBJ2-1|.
CASSSYRGTEYNEQFF
TGTGCCAGCAGCTCATACAGAGGAACCGAGTACAATGAGCAGTTCTTC
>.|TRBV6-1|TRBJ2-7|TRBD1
CASSVGQGPYEQYF
TGTGCCAGCAGTGTGGGACAGGGTCCCTACGAGCAGTACTTC
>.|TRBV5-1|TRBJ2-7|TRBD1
CASSLVGQGEGEQYF
TGCGCCAGCAGCTTAGTTGGACAGGGGGAAGGCGAGCAGTACTTC
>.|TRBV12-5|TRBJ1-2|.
CASGLVLGPGPQGKGYTF
TGTGCTAGTGGTTTGGTACTCGGACCCGGGCCCCAAGGAAAGGGCTACACCTTC
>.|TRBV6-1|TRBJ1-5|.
CASSELGRKSNQPQHF
TGTGCCAGCAGTGAACTGGGACGGAAGAGCAATCAGCCCCAGCATTTT
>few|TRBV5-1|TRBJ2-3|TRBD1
CASSFGQGGDTQYF
TGCGCCAGCAGTTTCGGACAGGGGGGAGATACGCAGTATTTT
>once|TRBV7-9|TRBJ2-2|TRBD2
CASSRPSGTAWGELFF
TGTGCCAGCAGCCGCCCTAGCGGGACGGCATGGGGGGAGCTGTTTTTT
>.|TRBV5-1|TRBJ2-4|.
CASSLGETGNIQYF
TGCGCCAGCAGCTTGGGTGAGACAGGAAACATTCAGTACTTC
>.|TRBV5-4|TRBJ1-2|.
CASSRRGDYGYTF
TGTGCCAGCAGCCGGCGGGGGGATTATGGCTACACCTTC
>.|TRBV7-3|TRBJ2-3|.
CASSLGLFTDTQYF
TGTGCCAGCAGCCTCGGACTTTTCACAGATACGCAGTATTTT
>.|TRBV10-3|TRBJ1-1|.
CAIRGDTTNTEAFF
TGTGCCATCAGGGGGGACACGACGAACACTGAAGCTTTCTTT
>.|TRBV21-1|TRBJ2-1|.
CASSKIPAYRGLYNEQFF
TGTGCCAGCAGCAAAATTCCTGCCTACAGGGGGCTCTACAATGAGCAGTTCTTC